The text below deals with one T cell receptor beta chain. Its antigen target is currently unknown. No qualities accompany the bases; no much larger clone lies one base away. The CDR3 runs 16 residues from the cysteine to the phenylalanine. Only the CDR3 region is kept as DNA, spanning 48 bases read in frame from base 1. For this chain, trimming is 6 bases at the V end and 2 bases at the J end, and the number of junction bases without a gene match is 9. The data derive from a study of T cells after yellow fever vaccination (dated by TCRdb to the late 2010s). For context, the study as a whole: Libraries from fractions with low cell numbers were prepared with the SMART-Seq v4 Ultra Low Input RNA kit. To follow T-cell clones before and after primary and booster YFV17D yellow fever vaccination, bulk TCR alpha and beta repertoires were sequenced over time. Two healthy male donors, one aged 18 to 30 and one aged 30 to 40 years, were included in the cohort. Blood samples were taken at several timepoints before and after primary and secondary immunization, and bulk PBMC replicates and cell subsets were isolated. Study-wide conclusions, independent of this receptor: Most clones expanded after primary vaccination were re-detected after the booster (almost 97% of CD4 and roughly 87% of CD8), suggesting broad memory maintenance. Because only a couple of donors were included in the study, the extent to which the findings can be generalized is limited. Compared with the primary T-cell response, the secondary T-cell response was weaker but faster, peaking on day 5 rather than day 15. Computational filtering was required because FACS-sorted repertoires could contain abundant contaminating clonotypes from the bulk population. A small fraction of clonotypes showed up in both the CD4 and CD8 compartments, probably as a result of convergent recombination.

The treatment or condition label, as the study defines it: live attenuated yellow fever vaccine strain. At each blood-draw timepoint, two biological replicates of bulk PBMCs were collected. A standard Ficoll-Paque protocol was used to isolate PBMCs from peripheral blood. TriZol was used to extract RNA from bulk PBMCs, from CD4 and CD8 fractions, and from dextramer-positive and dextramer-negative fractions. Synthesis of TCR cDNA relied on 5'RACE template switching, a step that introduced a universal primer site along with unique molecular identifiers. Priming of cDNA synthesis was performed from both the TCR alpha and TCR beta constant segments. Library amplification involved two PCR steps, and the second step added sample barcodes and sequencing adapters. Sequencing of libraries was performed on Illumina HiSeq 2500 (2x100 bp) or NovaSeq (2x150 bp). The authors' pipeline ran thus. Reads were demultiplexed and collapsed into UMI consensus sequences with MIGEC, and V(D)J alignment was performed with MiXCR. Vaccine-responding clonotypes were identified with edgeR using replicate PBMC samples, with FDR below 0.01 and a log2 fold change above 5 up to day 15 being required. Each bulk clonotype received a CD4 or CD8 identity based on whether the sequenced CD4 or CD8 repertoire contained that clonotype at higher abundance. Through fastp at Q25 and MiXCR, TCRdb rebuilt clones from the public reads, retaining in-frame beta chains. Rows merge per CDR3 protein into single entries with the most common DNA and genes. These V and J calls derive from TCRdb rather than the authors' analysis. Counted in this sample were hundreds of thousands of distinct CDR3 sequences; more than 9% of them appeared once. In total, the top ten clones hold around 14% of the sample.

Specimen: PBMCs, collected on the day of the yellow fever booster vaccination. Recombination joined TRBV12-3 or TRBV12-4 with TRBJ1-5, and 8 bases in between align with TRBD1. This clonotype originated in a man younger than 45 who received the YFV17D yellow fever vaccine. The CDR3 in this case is CASREDRVGGNQPQHF. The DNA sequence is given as TGTGCCAGCAGAGAGGACAGGGTGGGAGGCAATCAGCCCCAGCATTTT.